This T cell receptor (beta chain) was found in a study of neurological immune-mediated disorders. In its sample, this clonotype was seen many times. Its antigen remains unknown. Findings and caveats of the study: HTLV-1-associated myelopathy had the most TCR clonal expansion, and multiple sclerosis had the least, less than healthy controls.

The CDR3 contains 14 residues. Trimming removed 0 bases from V and 12 bases from J, with 18 bases in between. CDR1 and CDR2 from the germline V gene are DFQATT and SNEGSKA (reference sequence). 5'RACE generated cDNA with 10-nucleotide random UMIs. Each CDR3 protein gets one entry after TCRdb re-called the 5' RACE reads with MiXCR. Among roughly 62,000 distinct CDR3 sequences listed, 2% to 3% were seen once. The sample consisted of PBMCs. The V and J genes are TRBV20-1 and TRBJ2-1, with D possibly matching TRBD1 (6 bases). This sequence was found in a man aged 45-65 years with multiple sclerosis. The CDR3 reads CSARDLTTGRRQFF. In nucleotides, the CDR3 is TGCAGTGCTAGAGATCTAACTACAGGGCGACGGCAGTTCTTC.